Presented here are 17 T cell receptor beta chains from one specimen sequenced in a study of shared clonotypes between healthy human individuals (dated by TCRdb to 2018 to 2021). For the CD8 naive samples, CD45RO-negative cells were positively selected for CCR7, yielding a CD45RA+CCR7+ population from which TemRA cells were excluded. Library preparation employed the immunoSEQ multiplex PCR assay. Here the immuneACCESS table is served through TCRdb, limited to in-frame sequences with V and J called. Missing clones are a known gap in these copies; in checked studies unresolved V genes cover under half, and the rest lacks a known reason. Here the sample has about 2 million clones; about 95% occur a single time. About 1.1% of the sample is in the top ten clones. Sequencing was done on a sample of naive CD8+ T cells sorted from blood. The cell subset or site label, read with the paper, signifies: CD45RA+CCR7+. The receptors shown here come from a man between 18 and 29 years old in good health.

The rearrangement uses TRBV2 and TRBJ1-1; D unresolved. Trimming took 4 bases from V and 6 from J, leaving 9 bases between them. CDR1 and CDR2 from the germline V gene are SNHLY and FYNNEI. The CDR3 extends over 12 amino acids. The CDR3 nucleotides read TGTGCCAGCAGTGGTGTATTGGCTGAAGCTTTCTTT. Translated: CASSGVLAEAFF.

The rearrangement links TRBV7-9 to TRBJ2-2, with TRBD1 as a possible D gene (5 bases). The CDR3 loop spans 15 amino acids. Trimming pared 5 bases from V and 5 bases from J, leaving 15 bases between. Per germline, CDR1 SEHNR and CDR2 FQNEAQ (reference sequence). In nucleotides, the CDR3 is TGTGCCAGCAGCGTGGACACCTTTGGGACCGGGGAGCTGTTTTTT. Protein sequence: CASSVDTFGTGELFF.

Here the CDR3 DNA reads TGTGCCAGCAGTTACTGGGGGTCTGGGACCGGGGAGCTGTTTTTT. This sequence encodes CASSYWGSGTGELFF. The gene calls are TRBV6-5 and TRBJ2-2, with D tentatively TRBD1 or TRBD2 (5 bases each). This CDR3 region has 15 residues. Germline-derived CDR1 and CDR2 are MNHEY and SVGAGI. The V gene lost 1 base and the J gene lost 5 bases, with 11 bases spanning the gap.

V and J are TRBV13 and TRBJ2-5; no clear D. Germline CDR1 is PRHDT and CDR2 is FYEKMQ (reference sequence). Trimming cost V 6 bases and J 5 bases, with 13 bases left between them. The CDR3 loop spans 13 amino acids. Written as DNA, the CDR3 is TGTGCCAGCAGTCCCTCCGATTGGGAGACCCAGTACTTC. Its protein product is CASSPSDWETQYF.

The CDR3 loop is CASSSWGNNEQFF. The CDR3 DNA follows: TGTGCCAGCAGCTCCTGGGGCAACAATGAGCAGTTCTTC. This chain uses TRBV5-4 with TRBJ2-1, with a possible D match to TRBD1 (5 bases). The CDR3 totals 13 residues. Trimming stripped 3 bases from V and 5 bases from J, with 9 bases between. Germline V gene lookup returns CDR1 SGHNT and CDR2 YYREEE (reference sequence).

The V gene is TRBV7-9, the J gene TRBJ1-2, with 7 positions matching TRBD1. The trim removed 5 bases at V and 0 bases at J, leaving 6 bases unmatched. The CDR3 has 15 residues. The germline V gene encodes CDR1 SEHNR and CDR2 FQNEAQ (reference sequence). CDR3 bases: TGTGCCAGCAGCCGAGGGACAGCAGCTAACTATGGCTACACCTTC. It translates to CASSRGTAANYGYTF.

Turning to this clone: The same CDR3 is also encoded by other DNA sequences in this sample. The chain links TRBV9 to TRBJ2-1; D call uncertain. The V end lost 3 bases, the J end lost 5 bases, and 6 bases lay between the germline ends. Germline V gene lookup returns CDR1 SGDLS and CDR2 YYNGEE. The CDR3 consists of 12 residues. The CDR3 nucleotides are TGTGCCAGCAGCGCACAGAACAATGAGCAGTTCTTC. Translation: CASSAQNNEQFF.

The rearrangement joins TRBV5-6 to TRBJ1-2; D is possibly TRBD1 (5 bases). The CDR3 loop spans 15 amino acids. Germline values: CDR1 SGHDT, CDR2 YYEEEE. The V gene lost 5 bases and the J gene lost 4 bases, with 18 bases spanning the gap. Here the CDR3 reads CASRPALQVSYGYTF. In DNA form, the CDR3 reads TGTGCCAGCAGACCCGCTTTACAGGTGTCCTATGGCTACACCTTC.

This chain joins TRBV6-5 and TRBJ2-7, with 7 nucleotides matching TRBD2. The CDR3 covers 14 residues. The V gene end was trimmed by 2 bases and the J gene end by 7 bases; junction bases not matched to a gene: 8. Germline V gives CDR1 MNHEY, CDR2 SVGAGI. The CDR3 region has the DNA TGTGCCAGCAGTTACAGGGGCCTCGGGGGGGAGCAGTACTTC. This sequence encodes CASSYRGLGGEQYF.

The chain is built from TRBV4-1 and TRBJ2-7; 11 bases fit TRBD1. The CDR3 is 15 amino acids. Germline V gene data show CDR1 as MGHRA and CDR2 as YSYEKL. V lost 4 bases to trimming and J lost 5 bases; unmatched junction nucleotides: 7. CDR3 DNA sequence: TGCGCCAGCAGCCTGAGGGACAGGGGGTTCGACGAGCAGTACTTC. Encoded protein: CASSLRDRGFDEQYF.

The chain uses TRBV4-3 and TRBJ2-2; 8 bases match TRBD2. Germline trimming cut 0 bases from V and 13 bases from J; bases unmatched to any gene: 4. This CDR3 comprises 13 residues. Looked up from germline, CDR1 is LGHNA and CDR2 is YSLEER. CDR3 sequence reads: CASSQDLSGTLFF. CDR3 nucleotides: TGCGCCAGCAGCCAAGATCTTAGCGGGACGCTGTTTTTT.

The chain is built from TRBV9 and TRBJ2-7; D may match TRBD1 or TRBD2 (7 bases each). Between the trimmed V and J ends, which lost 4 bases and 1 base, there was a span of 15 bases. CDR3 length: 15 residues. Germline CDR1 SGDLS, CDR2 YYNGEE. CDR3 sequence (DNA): TGTGCCAGCAGCCAGGGGGAGGGGCCGTCCTACGAGCAGTACTTC. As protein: CASSQGEGPSYEQYF.

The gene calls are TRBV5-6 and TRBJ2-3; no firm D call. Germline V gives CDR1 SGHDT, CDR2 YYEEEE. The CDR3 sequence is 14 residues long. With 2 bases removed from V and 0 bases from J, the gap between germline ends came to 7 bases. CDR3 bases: TGTGCCAGCAGCTTCGTCCCCAGCACAGATACGCAGTATTTT. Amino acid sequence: CASSFVPSTDTQYF.

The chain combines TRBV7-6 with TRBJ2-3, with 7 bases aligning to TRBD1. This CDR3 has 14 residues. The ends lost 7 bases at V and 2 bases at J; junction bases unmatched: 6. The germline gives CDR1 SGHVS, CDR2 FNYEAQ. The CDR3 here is CASTPGQATDTQYF. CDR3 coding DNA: TGTGCCAGCACCCCAGGACAGGCCACAGATACGCAGTATTTT.

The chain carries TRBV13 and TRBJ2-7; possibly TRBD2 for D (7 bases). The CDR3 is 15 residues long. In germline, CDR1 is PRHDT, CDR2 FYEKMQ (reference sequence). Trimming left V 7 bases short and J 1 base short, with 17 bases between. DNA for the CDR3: TGTGCCAGCACCCTAGGACTAGGGGGGTCCTACGAGCAGTACTTC. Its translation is CASTLGLGGSYEQYF.

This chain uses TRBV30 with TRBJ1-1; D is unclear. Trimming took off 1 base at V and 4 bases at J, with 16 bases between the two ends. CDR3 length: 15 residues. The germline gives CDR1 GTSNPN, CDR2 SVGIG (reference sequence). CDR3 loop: CAWSALDLFVTEAFF. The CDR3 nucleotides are TGTGCCTGGAGTGCCCTTGACTTGTTTGTCACTGAAGCTTTCTTT.

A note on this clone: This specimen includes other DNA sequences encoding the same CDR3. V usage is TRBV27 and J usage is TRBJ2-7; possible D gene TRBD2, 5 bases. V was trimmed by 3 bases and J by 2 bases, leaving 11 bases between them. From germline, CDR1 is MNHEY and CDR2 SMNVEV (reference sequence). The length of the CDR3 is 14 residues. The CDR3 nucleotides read TGTGCCAGCAGTTTGAAAGGTAGCGCCTACGAGCAGTACTTC. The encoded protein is CASSLKGSAYEQYF.